This T cell receptor (beta chain) comes out of a study of T cell changes during pregnancy in multiple sclerosis. Only in-frame clones appear in the TCRdb table, and some are missing; sequencing was by immunoSEQ multiplex PCR. The sample yields more than 65,000 clones, 85% to 95% seen once. CDR1 is SGHRS and CDR2 is YFSETQ in the germline V gene. V gave up 0 bases and J gave up 4 bases, with 17 bases separating them. This CDR3 contains 16 residues. Sequencing used peripheral blood, obtained in the first trimester of pregnancy. The clonotype comes from a female donor with multiple sclerosis, enrolled in a pregnancy study. This sequence joins TRBV5-1 and TRBJ2-7; D not certain. The CDR3: CASSLGVGFYGYEQYF. CDR3 coding DNA: TGCGCCAGCAGCTTGGGAGTCGGGTTTTACGGATACGAGCAGTACTTC.